These 17 T cell receptor beta chains were all obtained from the same sample, sequenced in a study of response to subunit inactivated influenza vaccine. Each CDR3 protein gets one entry after TCRdb re-called the RT-PCR reads with MiXCR. The sample shows approximately 500,000 distinct CDR3 sequences, roughly 13% of them seen only once. The starting material was PBMCs from blood, obtained 35 to 45 days after vaccination. Receptors originate from a man aged 50 to 59 who received an inactivated influenza vaccine.

Many counts were recorded for this clonotype. The CDR3 spells CASSLTGSGELFF. The CDR3 DNA sequence: TGTGCCAGCAGCTTAACAGGGTCCGGGGAGCTGTTTTTT. This chain uses TRBV7-8 with TRBJ2-2; weak D call: TRBD1 (6 bases). Deletions cut 2 bases from V and 6 bases from J, with 7 bases between. The germline gives CDR1 SGHVS, CDR2 FQNEAQ. The CDR3 spans 13 residues.

The rearrangement links TRBV7-9 to TRBJ2-1; D is possibly TRBD2 (5 bases). Germline loops: CDR1 SEHNR, CDR2 FQNEAQ (reference sequence). The CDR3 length is 15 residues. The V and J ends lost 0 bases and 4 bases respectively, with 10 bases between them. CDR3 in amino acids: CASSLAEAFYNEQFF. The CDR3 DNA reads TGTGCCAGCAGCTTAGCGGAGGCGTTTTACAATGAGCAGTTCTTC.

This sequence joins TRBV11-3 and TRBJ1-1, with D perhaps TRBD1 (5 bases). The CDR3 contains 13 residues. V was trimmed by 5 bases and J by 5 bases, leaving 12 bases between them. Germline-derived CDR1 and CDR2 are SGHNT and YENEEA. This CDR3 is CASSPGPGTEAFF. The CDR3 DNA sequence: TGTGCCAGCAGCCCGGGGCCTGGAACTGAAGCTTTCTTT.

In this sample, this clonotype turned up many times. The rearrangement uses TRBV6-2 or TRBV6-3 and TRBJ2-3; D is unresolved. Trimming shortened V by 0 bases and J by 6 bases, and 7 bases separated the two germline ends. The CDR3 runs 13 residues. Per the germline V gene, CDR1 is MNHEY and CDR2 is SVGEGT. The CDR3 DNA sequence: TGTGCCAGCAGTTACTCCGGGCAGGATACGCAGTATTTT. Translating gives CASSYSGQDTQYF.

This clonotype was counted ten times or more. The chain uses TRBV29-1 and TRBJ2-3; tentatively, D is TRBD1 or TRBD2 (6 bases each). Germline V lookup: CDR1 SQVTM, CDR2 ANQGSEA. There are 15 residues in the CDR3. Deletions cut 7 bases from V and 3 bases from J, with 20 bases between. The CDR3 coding sequence is TGCAGCGCTGGAGGGGGAGAGATTCCTACAGATACGCAGTATTTT. Translating it yields CSAGGGEIPTDTQYF.

This clonotype has a handful of counts. The V call is TRBV2, the J call TRBJ2-5, with D unclear. Germline-derived CDR1 and CDR2 are SNHLY and FYNNEI. The CDR3 has 13 residues. V was pared by 1 base and J by 7 bases, with 10 bases between. The CDR3 is CASSEGTRTTQYF. The CDR3, as DNA: TGTGCCAGCAGTGAAGGGACCCGTACGACCCAGTACTTC.

This clonotype was recorded a few times. The genes are TRBV29-1 and TRBJ2-1; the D gene is possibly TRBD2 (6 bases). There are 12 residues in the CDR3. From germline, CDR1 is SQVTM and CDR2 ANQGSEA. The germline V and J ends were trimmed by 4 bases and 3 bases, with 7 bases remaining between them. The CDR3 region is CSVAGDYNEQFF. CDR3 DNA: TGCAGCGTTGCGGGGGACTACAATGAGCAGTTCTTC.

The table lists this clonotype with a few counts. The chain couples TRBV24-1 to TRBJ2-1; TRBD2 aligns across 7 bases. CDR3 size: 16 residues. Germline assignment: CDR1 KGHDR and CDR2 SFDVKD. Unmatched junction bases numbered 8, after V lost 4 bases and J lost 3 bases. The CDR3 DNA sequence: TGTGCCACCAGTGAGGGGGGGAGGATGGGCTACAATGAGCAGTTCTTC. This sequence encodes CATSEGGRMGYNEQFF.

CDR3 region: CASSQGRRNYGYTF. The CDR3 region has the DNA TGTGCCAGCAGCCAGGGACGTCGTAACTATGGCTACACCTTC. The J gene is TRBJ1-2, the V gene TRBV5-6, with a weak D call TRBD1 (5 bases). Trimming removed 4 bases at V and 1 base at J, with 11 bases between. CDR3 size: 14 residues. Per germline, CDR1 SGHDT and CDR2 YYEEEE.

CDR3 in DNA: TGCAGTGCTCAACAGGGGGCGCAAGTTAATGAAAAACTGTTTTTT. It yields the protein CSAQQGAQVNEKLFF. V and J are TRBV20-1 and TRBJ1-4, with 9 bases that match TRBD1. Germline-derived CDR1 and CDR2 are DFQATT and SNEGSKA (reference sequence). CDR3 length equals 15 residues. With V trimmed by 5 bases and J by 4 bases, 8 bases remained unmatched.

A few counts support this clonotype. The chain has TRBV5-1 and TRBJ2-7; D is perhaps TRBD1 (5 bases). Trimming stripped 5 bases from V and 2 bases from J, with 20 bases between. The V gene's germline CDR1 is SGHRS and CDR2 YFSETQ. There are 16 residues in the CDR3. In nucleotides, the CDR3 is TGCGCCAGCAGACTTCAGGGCTCCCTAAGACCCTACGAGCAGTACTTC. Encoded protein: CASRLQGSLRPYEQYF.

This clonotype was recorded a few times. The V and J genes are TRBV20-1 and TRBJ2-1; the match to TRBD2 covers 9 bases. CDR3 length: 17 residues. V lost 4 bases and J lost 5; bases outside the gene matches: 15. Germline V lookup: CDR1 DFQATT, CDR2 SNEGSKA (reference sequence). The CDR3 region is CSANPSGLAGNNNEQFF. DNA of the CDR3: TGCAGTGCTAACCCGAGTGGGCTAGCGGGGAACAACAATGAGCAGTTCTTC.

This chain uses TRBV10-1 with TRBJ2-7; 7 nucleotides match TRBD1. This CDR3 is built from 16 residues. V trimming: 6 bases; J trimming: 5 bases; junction bases outside the gene matches: 16. Germline CDR1 reads WNHNN; CDR2 reads SYGVQD (reference sequence). The CDR3 DNA reads as TGCGCCAGCAGGTCATCTCCCGGGACAGCTTACGACGAGCAGTACTTC. Translating gives CASRSSPGTAYDEQYF.

This chain connects TRBV2 to TRBJ1-2, with D maybe TRBD1 (5 bases). The CDR3 sequence is 13 residues long. Germline loops: CDR1 SNHLY, CDR2 FYNNEI. With 7 bases removed from V and 5 bases from J, the gap between germline ends came to 14 bases. The CDR3 nucleotides read TGTGCCAGCACGAAGGGGACCTCTTATGGCTACACCTTC. Protein: CASTKGTSYGYTF.

This clonotype was counted ten times or more. The chain carries TRBV4-2 and TRBJ2-7, with TRBD2 identical over 9 bases. Trimming cost V 0 bases and J 4 bases; bases outside gene matches: 1. CDR3 size: 14 residues. CDR1 is LGHNA, CDR2 YNFKEQ, per germline. The CDR3: CASSQDTSGYEQYF. In DNA form, the CDR3 reads TGTGCCAGCAGCCAAGATACTAGCGGGTACGAGCAGTACTTC.

This clonotype showed up just a few times. The chain recombines TRBV7-3 with TRBJ2-1, with TRBD2 matching 13 bases. The germline V gene encodes CDR1 SGHTA and CDR2 FQGTGA. The CDR3 runs 17 residues. V shed 1 base, J shed 4 bases, and the junction held 4 bases outside the gene matches. CDR3 coding DNA: TGTGCCAGCAGCTTAAAGCCACTAGCGGGAGGGTACAATGAGCAGTTCTTC. Its protein is CASSLKPLAGGYNEQFF. Drawing the rest from reference TRBV7-3 and TRBJ2-1, the complete variable domain is GAGVSQTPSNKVTEKGKYVELRCDPISGHTALYWYRQSLGQGPEFLIYFQGTGAADDSGLPNDRFFAVRPEGSVSTLKIQRTERGDSAVYLCASSLKPLAGGYNEQFFGPGTRLTVL.

This chain links TRBV5-6 with TRBJ2-3; 10 bases line up with TRBD2. After removal of 4 bases from V and 4 bases from J, the junction contained 12 bases not matched to a gene. From germline, CDR1 is SGHDT and CDR2 YYEEEE. This CDR3 has 17 residues. CDR3 in DNA: TGTGCCAGCAGCCTCGGGCTAGCGGGAGTGTTCCCAGATACGCAGTATTTT. This codes for CASSLGLAGVFPDTQYF. The whole variable domain, remainder taken from reference TRBV5-6 and TRBJ2-3, is DAGVTQSPTHLIKTRGQQVTLRCSPKSGHDTVSWYQQALGQGPQFIFQYYEEEERQRGNFPDRFSGHQFPNYSSELNVNALLLGDSALYLCASSLGLAGVFPDTQYFGPGTRLTVL.